The T cell receptor beta chain described here comes from a study of neurological immune-mediated disorders (dated by TCRdb to the late 2010s). Regarding the complete study: Among the 35 or so multiple sclerosis patients, relapsing-remitting MS was present in roughly 30 and secondary progressive MS was present in 3. The cohort included roughly 71 subjects: about 15 with HAM/TSP, some 35 with multiple sclerosis, and roughly 20 healthy controls. The study compared peripheral blood TCR-beta repertoires of HTLV-I-associated myelopathy (HAM/TSP) patients, multiple sclerosis patients and healthy controls using UMI-based sequencing. Alongside PBMC samples, the set of 106 TCR-beta libraries contained longitudinal samples, technical triplicates, and paired CD4+ and CD8+ T-cell subsets that had been sorted.

Overall study outcomes, separate from this receptor: The MS cluster showed no association with clinical or MRI features, and the authors stated that larger cohorts are needed. TCR clonal expansion was highest in HAM/TSP patients and lowest in MS patients, with MS patients falling below even healthy controls. Expanded clones from different subjects shared no identical CDR3 amino acid sequences, which suggests that TCR-beta repertoires were private in all groups. Repertoires from 18 of 34 MS patients were grouped by phylogenetic analysis into a cluster of related CDR3 sequences, suggesting a possible repertoire-level signature.

There are 15 amino acids in the CDR3, from cysteine to phenylalanine inclusive. The CDR3 DNA has 45 bases and is translated from base 1. CDR1 DFQATT and CDR2 SNEGSKA are derived from the germline V gene (reference sequence). The V and J ends are trimmed by 3 bases and 0 bases, leaving 11 bases between them. This clonotype was seen at least ten times. The target of this receptor is not known. No base quality values were provided; no much bigger clone lies one nucleotide off. Libraries from unsorted PBMCs were made from 2 million PBMCs kept in RNAlater at -80 degrees C until RNA extraction. Multiple sclerosis patients were enrolled in a US clinical protocol evaluating disease progression by magnetic resonance imaging. PBMCs were separated from peripheral blood using Ficoll-Hypaque density gradient centrifugation and then cryopreserved in liquid nitrogen. cDNA was synthesized by template-switch 5'RACE using a primer carrying a 10-nucleotide random unique molecular identifier by which each TCR transcript was tagged. Over 200 million TCR-beta sequences, covering 15-18 subjects, were produced in each sequencing run. The RNeasy kit was used for extraction of total RNA. The KAPA Real-time Library Amplification kit was used to amplify TCR-beta VDJ regions with primers targeting the TCR constant region and the 5'RACE anchor. Sample indexes and Illumina adaptors were added in a first PCR, and a second PCR then increased library yield. After Ampure bead purification, the roughly 650 bp TCR product was size-selected on a 2% E-gel SizeSelection system. Before pooling, library quality was checked on a Bioanalyzer, concentration was measured with Qubit, and libraries were quantified with the Kapa Library Quantification kit. An Illumina HiSeq 2500 was used to sequence the libraries paired-end at 2 x 150 bp. To increase sequence diversity, roughly 24-30% phiX was spiked into each library pool. The authors' pipeline ran thus. Quality-filtered reads were processed with the UMI-based MiGEC pipeline, which removed over 75% of raw TCR sequences during error correction. VDJ genes were aligned to IMGT germline references, and clonotypes were defined by unique CDR3 amino acid sequence plus V-J genes. Clonal expansion, Shannon diversity, and CDR3 relatedness (CalcPairwiseDistances, ClusterSamples) were evaluated with VDJtools, and phylogenetic trees were built with CLCbio workbench. Clones with at least 8 unique UMIs were defined as expanded, with this threshold being based on coefficient-of-variation modelling across technical triplicates. The public reads were reprocessed in TCRdb via fastp at Q25 and MiXCR, keeping in-frame beta chains. Records with the same CDR3 protein are collapsed into one entry carrying the most frequent genes and DNA. The V and J calls follow TCRdb's processing rather than the paper's. Counted in this sample were roughly 59,000 distinct CDR3 sequences; around 5.1% of them appeared once. Around 5.1% of the sample goes to the ten largest clones.

This receptor was identified in a human donor with multiple sclerosis. The donor label of this sample is uncertain. The chain is assembled from TRBV20-1 and TRBJ1-4, with no D gene named confidently. Sequenced input: PBMCs. The DNA is as follows: TGCAGTGCTAGGCTGCGGATGGCAACTAATGAAAAACTGTTTTTT. It is translated as CSARLRMATNEKLFF.